The TCR beta chain described here comes from a study of CD8 T cells in Susac syndrome. Study-level points and caveats: It was acknowledged in the study that the number of individuals who were included in its TCR sequencing and HLA analysis was relatively small.

The T cells that were sequenced for TCR beta were CD8+ and CD4+ cells from blood. The study used treatment-naive patients who had stable or active relapsing-remitting disease as multiple sclerosis controls. With random hexamers, reverse transcription was performed on roughly 0.45 to 1 ug of RNA. One entry per CDR3 protein, called by TCRdb with MiXCR from the immunoSEQ multiplex PCR reads. The data hold under 250,000 distinct CDR3 sequences, with around 95% observed a single time. As concerns this clonotype: Its antigen is undetermined.

The CDR3 length is 15 residues. Between the trimmed V and J ends, which lost 5 bases and 1 base, there was a span of 11 bases. Germline V gene lookup returns CDR1 KGHDR and CDR2 SFDVKD. The sample comprised CD4+ T cells from PBMCs. This sequence was found in a human donor with multiple sclerosis. This sequence joins TRBV24-1 and TRBJ2-1; maybe TRBD2 (7 bases). This CDR3 reads CATSGGRGSYNEQFF. The DNA for the CDR3 is TGTGCCACCAGTGGGGGGAGGGGGTCCTACAATGAGCAGTTCTTC.